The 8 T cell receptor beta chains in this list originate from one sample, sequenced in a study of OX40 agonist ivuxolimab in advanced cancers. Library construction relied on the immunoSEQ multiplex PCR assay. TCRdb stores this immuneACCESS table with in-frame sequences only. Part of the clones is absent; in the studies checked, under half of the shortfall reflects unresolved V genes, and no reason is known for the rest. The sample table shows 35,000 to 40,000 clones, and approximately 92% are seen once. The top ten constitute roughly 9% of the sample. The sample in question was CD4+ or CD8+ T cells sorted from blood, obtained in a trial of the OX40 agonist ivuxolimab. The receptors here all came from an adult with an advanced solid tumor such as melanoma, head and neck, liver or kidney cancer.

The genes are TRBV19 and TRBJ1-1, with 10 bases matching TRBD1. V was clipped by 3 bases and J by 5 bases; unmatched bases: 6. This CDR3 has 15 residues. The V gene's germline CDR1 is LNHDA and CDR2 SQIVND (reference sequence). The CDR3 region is CASSISGTGATEAFF. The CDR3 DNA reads TGTGCCAGTAGTATTTCCGGGACAGGGGCGACTGAAGCTTTCTTT. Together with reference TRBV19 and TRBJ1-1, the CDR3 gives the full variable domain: DGGITQSPKYLFRKEGQNVTLSCEQNLNHDAMYWYRQDPGQGLRLIYYSQIVNDFQKGDIAEGYSVSREKKESFPLTVTSAQKNPTAFYLCASSISGTGATEAFFGQGTRLTVV.

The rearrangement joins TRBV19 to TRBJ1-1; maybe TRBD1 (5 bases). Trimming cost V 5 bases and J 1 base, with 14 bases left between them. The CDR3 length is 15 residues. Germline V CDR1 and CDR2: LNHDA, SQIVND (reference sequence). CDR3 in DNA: TGTGCCAGTAGTTTTTCCTTTACAGGGAACACTGAAGCTTTCTTT. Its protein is CASSFSFTGNTEAFF.

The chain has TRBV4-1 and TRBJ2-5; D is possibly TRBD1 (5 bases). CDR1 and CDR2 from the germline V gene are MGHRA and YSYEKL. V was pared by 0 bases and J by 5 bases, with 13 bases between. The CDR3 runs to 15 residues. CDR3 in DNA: TGCGCCAGCAGCCAAGATAGGGGCTCTAGGGAGACCCAGTACTTC. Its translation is CASSQDRGSRETQYF.

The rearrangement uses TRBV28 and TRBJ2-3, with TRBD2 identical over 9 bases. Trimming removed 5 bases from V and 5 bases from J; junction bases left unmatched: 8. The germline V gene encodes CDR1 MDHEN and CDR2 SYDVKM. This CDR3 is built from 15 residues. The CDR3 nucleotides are TGTGCCAGCAGTCCGCCCCAAGCGGGAGGAGATACGCAGTATTTT. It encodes CASSPPQAGGDTQYF.

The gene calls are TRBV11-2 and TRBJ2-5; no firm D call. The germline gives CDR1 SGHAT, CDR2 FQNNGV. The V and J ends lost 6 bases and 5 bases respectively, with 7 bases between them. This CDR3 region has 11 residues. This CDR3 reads CASRTSETQYF. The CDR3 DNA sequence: TGTGCCAGCAGGACCTCGGAGACCCAGTACTTC.

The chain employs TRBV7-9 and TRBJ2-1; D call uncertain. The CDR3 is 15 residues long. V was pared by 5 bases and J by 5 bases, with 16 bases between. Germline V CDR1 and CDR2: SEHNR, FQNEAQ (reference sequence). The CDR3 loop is CASSPIGNWDNEQFF. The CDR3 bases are TGTGCCAGCAGCCCCATTGGCAACTGGGACAATGAGCAGTTCTTC.

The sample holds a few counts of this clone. CDR3 nucleotide sequence: TGTGCCACCACGGGACGGGTGAACACTGAAGCTTTCTTT. Protein: CATTGRVNTEAFF. The chain has TRBV28 and TRBJ1-1, with D possibly being TRBD1 (5 bases). V was cut by 10 bases and J by 0 bases, with 12 bases left in between. This CDR3 spans 13 amino acids. The V gene's germline CDR1 is MDHEN and CDR2 SYDVKM.

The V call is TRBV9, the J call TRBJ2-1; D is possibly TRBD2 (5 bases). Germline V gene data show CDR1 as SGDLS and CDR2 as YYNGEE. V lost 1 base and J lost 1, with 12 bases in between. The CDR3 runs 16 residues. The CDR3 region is CASSVRFGGSYNEQFF. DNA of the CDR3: TGTGCCAGCAGCGTAAGGTTTGGCGGGTCCTACAATGAGCAGTTCTTC.